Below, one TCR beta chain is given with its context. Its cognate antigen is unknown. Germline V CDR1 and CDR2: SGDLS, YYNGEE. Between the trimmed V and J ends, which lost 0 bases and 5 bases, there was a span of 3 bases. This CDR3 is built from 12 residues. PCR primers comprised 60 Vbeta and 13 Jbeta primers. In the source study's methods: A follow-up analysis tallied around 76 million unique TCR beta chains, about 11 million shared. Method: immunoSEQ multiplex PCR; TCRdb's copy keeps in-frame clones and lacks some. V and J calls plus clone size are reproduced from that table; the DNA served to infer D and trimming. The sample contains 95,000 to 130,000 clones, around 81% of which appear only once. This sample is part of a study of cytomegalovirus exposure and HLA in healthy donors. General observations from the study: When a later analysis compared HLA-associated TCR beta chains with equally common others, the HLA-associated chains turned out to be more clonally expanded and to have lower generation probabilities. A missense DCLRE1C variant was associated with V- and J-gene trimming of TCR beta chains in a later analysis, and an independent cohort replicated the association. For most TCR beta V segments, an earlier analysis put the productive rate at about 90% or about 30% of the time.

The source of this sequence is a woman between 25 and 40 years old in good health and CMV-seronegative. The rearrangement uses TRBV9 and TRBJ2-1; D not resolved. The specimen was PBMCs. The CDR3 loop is CASSVGNNEQFF. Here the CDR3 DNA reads TGTGCCAGCAGCGTAGGTAACAATGAGCAGTTCTTC.